Presented here are 28 T cell receptor beta chains from one specimen sequenced in a study of early stage breast cancer tumors. Sequenced by immunoSEQ multiplex PCR; TCRdb stores in-frame clones only, minus some. The sample includes about 51,000 clones, more than 70% of them seen just once. Sequencing input: blood. These receptor sequences come from a person aged 40-50 years with breast cancer.

V and J are TRBV18 and TRBJ2-5; unclear D gene. The CDR3 totals 13 residues. Deletions cut 5 bases from V and 3 bases from J, with 10 bases between. Germline V CDR1 and CDR2: KGHSH, LQKENI. The CDR3 DNA sequence: TGTGCCAGCTCAAGTGGGCCCAAAGAGACCCAGTACTTC. Encoded protein: CASSSGPKETQYF.

The chain employs TRBV25-1 and TRBJ2-7, with 7 bases matching TRBD1. J gave up 9 bases and V 3 bases, and 11 bases lay outside the gene matches. The germline gives CDR1 MGHDK, CDR2 SYGVNS. The CDR3 spans 14 residues. CDR3 amino acids: CASSDRAGGFGQYF. The DNA for the CDR3 is TGTGCCAGCAGTGACAGGGCAGGGGGTTTCGGGCAGTACTTC.

A few counts support this clone. The chain is built from TRBV30 and TRBJ1-2, with 8 bases aligning to TRBD1. CDR3 size: 13 residues. V lost 4 bases, J lost 3 bases, and 4 bases stayed unmatched. Per germline, CDR1 GTSNPN and CDR2 SVGIG (reference sequence). DNA for the CDR3: TGTGCCTGGACGACAGGGGATCACTATGGCTACACCTTC. This sequence encodes CAWTTGDHYGYTF.

This clone was detected only a few times. The chain uses TRBV11-2 and TRBJ2-5, with 7 nucleotides matching TRBD2. The trim removed 2 bases at V and 2 bases at J, leaving 5 bases unmatched. Germline values: CDR1 SGHAT, CDR2 FQNNGV. The CDR3 length is 15 residues. CDR3 sequence (DNA): TGTGCCAGCAGCTTACCCACGGGAGGACAAGAGACCCAGTACTTC. This translates into CASSLPTGGQETQYF. Filled out from reference TRBV11-2 and TRBJ2-5, the complete variable domain reads EAGVAQSPRYKIIEKRQSVAFWCNPISGHATLYWYQQILGQGPKLLIQFQNNGVVDDSQLPKDRFSAERLKGVDSTLKIQPAKLEDSAVYLCASSLPTGGQETQYFGPGTRLLVL.

This chain connects TRBV10-2 to TRBJ2-1; 9 bases match TRBD1. V lost 4 bases and J lost 7; bases outside the gene matches: 2. Germline CDR1 is WSHSY and CDR2 is SAAADI. CDR3 length equals 13 residues. DNA of the CDR3: TGCGCCAGCAGTGGACAGGGGGGAAATGAGCAGTTCTTC. Translating it yields CASSGQGGNEQFF.

This chain connects TRBV2 to TRBJ2-2; D tentatively reads TRBD1 or TRBD2 (5 bases each). Germline V gene lookup returns CDR1 SNHLY and CDR2 FYNNEI. V was trimmed by 6 bases and J by 6 bases, leaving 14 bases between them. This CDR3 spans 14 amino acids. CDR3 sequence reads: CASSRDLEAGELFF. As DNA, the CDR3 is TGTGCCAGCAGCCGGGACCTTGAGGCCGGGGAGCTGTTTTTT. The whole variable domain, filled in from reference TRBV2 and TRBJ2-2, reads EPEVTQTPSHQVTQMGQEVILRCVPISNHLYFYWYRQILGQKVEFLVSFYNNEISEKSEIFDDQFSVERPDGSNFTLKIRSTKLEDSAMYFCASSRDLEAGELFFGEGSRLTVL.

This chain connects TRBV5-1 to TRBJ2-2; D gene ambiguous. Germline CDR1 SGHRS, CDR2 YFSETQ. The CDR3 has 15 amino acids. Trimming pared 1 base from V and 0 bases from J, leaving 7 bases between. CDR3 amino acids: CASSLRSTNTGELFF. The CDR3 DNA is TGCGCCAGCAGCTTGAGATCCACGAACACCGGGGAGCTGTTTTTT.

The rearrangement links TRBV25-1 to TRBJ1-1; 9 nucleotides match TRBD1. V was pared by 4 bases and J by 4 bases, with 10 bases of the junction left unmatched. The CDR3 covers 16 residues. Germline assignment: CDR1 MGHDK and CDR2 SYGVNS. The CDR3 nucleotides are TGTGCCAGCAGTGCAGGCCTACAGGGGGCCAGCACTGAAGCTTTCTTT. Its translation is CASSAGLQGASTEAFF.

CDR3 residues: CACSTPEGNTEAFF. The CDR3 DNA reads as TGTGCCTGTAGTACTCCGGAGGGGAACACTGAAGCTTTCTTT. The V and J genes are TRBV30 and TRBJ1-1; D call uncertain. Trimming removed 6 bases at V and 1 base at J, with 15 bases between. The V gene's germline CDR1 is GTSNPN and CDR2 SVGIG (reference sequence). The length of the CDR3 is 14 residues.

The chain recombines TRBV7-9 with TRBJ2-3; 8 positions agree with TRBD2. The germline V gene has CDR1 SEHNR and CDR2 FQNEAQ (reference sequence). Trimming took 4 bases from V and 0 from J; bases not matched to a gene: 0. The CDR3 totals 14 residues. The DNA for the CDR3 is TGTGCCAGCAGCTCTAGCGGGAGCACAGATACGCAGTATTTT. The encoded protein is CASSSSGSTDTQYF.

This clone was detected a few times. This chain links TRBV27 with TRBJ2-7; the match to TRBD2 covers 8 bases. The CDR3 contains 15 residues. Germline V gene lookup returns CDR1 MNHEY and CDR2 SMNVEV (reference sequence). After removal of 2 bases from V and 3 bases from J, the junction contained 6 bases not matched to a gene. In DNA form, the CDR3 reads TGTGCCAGCAGTTTAATACGAACTAGCGGCTACGAGCAGTACTTC. This codes for CASSLIRTSGYEQYF.

The chain employs TRBV7-2 and TRBJ1-2, with TRBD1 matching over 9 bases. The CDR3 is 15 amino acids. V shed 4 bases, J shed 8 bases, and the junction held 11 bases outside the gene matches. Germline lookup yields CDR1 SGHTA and CDR2 FQGNSA. The CDR3, as DNA: TGTGCCAGCAGCTCCGGGACAGGGAATAAACGAGGCTACACCTTC. Amino acid sequence: CASSSGTGNKRGYTF.

The V gene is TRBV6-1, the J gene TRBJ1-3, with TRBD1 matching over 12 bases. J was trimmed by 3 bases and V by 4 bases; bases with no gene match: 4. The CDR3 sequence is 16 residues long. Germline V gives CDR1 MNHNS, CDR2 SASEGT. The CDR3 coding sequence is TGTGCCAGCAGTGGGGACAGGGGGCAGGGTGGAAACACCATATATTTT. This codes for CASSGDRGQGGNTIYF.

This clone was recorded only once. The chain carries TRBV4-2 and TRBJ1-3; D gene ambiguous. Germline-derived CDR1 and CDR2 are LGHNA and YNFKEQ. The CDR3 extends over 16 amino acids. V shed 0 bases and J shed 4 bases, with 13 bases lying between them. The CDR3 is CASSQENLKSGNTIYF. Here the CDR3 DNA reads TGTGCCAGCAGCCAAGAAAACTTGAAATCCGGAAACACCATATATTTT.

This clone was seen just once. One junction end does not reproduce the germline sequence, and a read error may be involved. V gene TRBV19 combines with J gene TRBJ1-4, with D perhaps matching TRBD1 (6 bases). The CDR3 sequence is 15 residues long. Per the germline V gene, CDR1 is LNHDA and CDR2 is SQIVND (reference sequence). The CDR3 protein is CASSIRGTVNGKLFF. CDR3 nucleotide sequence: TGTGCCAGTAGTATCAGGGGCACAGTGAATGGAAAACTGTTTTTT.

The rearrangement links TRBV2 to TRBJ2-1, with 8 positions matching TRBD1. Losses at the gene ends were 4 bases for V and 2 bases for J; bases not matched to a gene: 7. The CDR3 consists of 16 residues. Germline V gene data show CDR1 as SNHLY and CDR2 as FYNNEI. This CDR3 is CASSARGQGTYNEQFF. The CDR3 DNA reads as TGTGCCAGCAGTGCCCGCGGACAGGGCACCTACAATGAGCAGTTCTTC.

The chain couples TRBV10-3 to TRBJ2-5, with 8 bases identical to TRBD1. Near its end, the DNA agrees better with TRBJ2-7, so the J call may be wrong. Germline V CDR1 and CDR2: ENHRY, SYGVKD. The CDR3 consists of 14 residues. The CDR3 here is CAIRPGTGSYEQYF. Here the CDR3 DNA reads TGTGCCATCAGACCCGGGACAGGATCCTACGAGCAGTACTTC.

The table lists this clone with a few counts. The rearrangement uses TRBV7-3 and TRBJ2-2; 9 positions agree with TRBD2. The germline V gene encodes CDR1 SGHTA and CDR2 FQGTGA. This CDR3 region has 15 residues. After removal of 5 bases from V and 6 bases from J, the junction contained 7 bases not matched to a gene. The CDR3: CASSPGAGGPGELFF. The CDR3 DNA follows: TGTGCCAGCAGCCCTGGGGCGGGAGGGCCCGGGGAGCTGTTTTTT.

The table lists this clone with a few counts. This chain joins TRBV29-1 and TRBJ1-1; 7 nucleotides agree with TRBD1. J lost 7 bases, V lost 7 bases, and 6 bases had no gene match. This CDR3 is 11 amino acids long. From germline, CDR1 is SQVTM and CDR2 ANQGSEA. The CDR3 reads CSARGDSEAFF. CDR3 DNA sequence: TGCAGCGCCCGGGGGGACAGTGAAGCTTTCTTT.

The rearrangement links TRBV6-5 to TRBJ1-2; 7 bases are a match to TRBD1. The CDR3 sequence is 14 residues long. Per germline, CDR1 MNHEY and CDR2 SVGAGI. Trimming took 6 bases from V and 2 from J; bases not matched to a gene: 6. The CDR3 DNA follows: TGTGCCAGCAGACTCGGGACAGCCAACTATGGCTACACCTTC. Translating gives CASRLGTANYGYTF.

CDR3 coding DNA: TGTGCCAGCAGCTTTAACCTGAGACTAGCGGGAGTTCCAGATACGCAGTATTTT. It specifies CASSFNLRLAGVPDTQYF. The J gene is TRBJ2-3, the V gene TRBV7-9, with 12 bases matching TRBD2. Germline assignment: CDR1 SEHNR and CDR2 FQNEAQ (reference sequence). V shed 3 bases and J 4 bases; nucleotides not matched to a gene: 11. The CDR3 sequence is 18 residues long.

This chain joins TRBV2 and TRBJ1-3; D gene uncertain. This CDR3 is built from 13 residues. V was cut by 7 bases and J by 4 bases, with 11 bases left in between. Germline V gene data show CDR1 as SNHLY and CDR2 as FYNNEI. CDR3 DNA sequence: TGTGCCAGCAAACTGGCGGTCGGAAACACCATATATTTT. It is translated as CASKLAVGNTIYF.

The chain recombines TRBV19 with TRBJ2-3, with D possibly TRBD2 on 6 matching bases. CDR1 LNHDA and CDR2 SQIVND come from the germline V gene (reference sequence). Trimming stripped 5 bases from V and 2 bases from J, with 11 bases between. This CDR3 has 14 residues. The CDR3 DNA sequence: TGTGCCAGTAGTTCGGGACTGATCACAGATACGCAGTATTTT. It translates to CASSSGLITDTQYF.

V is TRBV30 and J is TRBJ2-1, with unresolved D. Germline loops: CDR1 GTSNPN, CDR2 SVGIG (reference sequence). This CDR3 is 16 amino acids long. The V end was cut by 2 bases, the J end by 1 base, with 15 bases between. DNA of the CDR3: TGTGCCTGGAGTCCGGTAGGGTATTATTCCTACAATGAGCAGTTCTTC. Translating gives CAWSPVGYYSYNEQFF.

The CDR3 DNA is TGTGCCAGCAGCTTAAACCCCCGGGCGGCCGAGCAGTACTTC. It encodes CASSLNPRAAEQYF. V usage is TRBV11-1 and J usage is TRBJ2-7; D is ambiguous. V was cut by 2 bases and J by 6 bases, with 14 bases left in between. The CDR3 is made up of 14 amino acids. Germline CDR1 reads SGHAT; CDR2 reads FQDESV (reference sequence).

V and J are TRBV2 and TRBJ2-2; D remains ambiguous. This CDR3 comprises 11 residues. Looked up from germline, CDR1 is SNHLY and CDR2 is FYNNEI. V was shortened by 5 bases and J by 11 bases, with 9 bases between the two germline ends. The CDR3 DNA sequence: TGTGCCAGCAGTATCGTGACCGAGCTGTTTTTT. Amino acid sequence: CASSIVTELFF.

This clone was counted only a few times. CDR3 loop: CASSTTTGGTDTQYF. CDR3 DNA: TGTGCCAGCAGCACGACGACCGGGGGCACAGATACGCAGTATTTT. V is TRBV7-3 and J is TRBJ2-3; weak D call: TRBD2 (5 bases). The CDR3 is 15 amino acids. V gave up 5 bases and J gave up 1 base, with 13 bases separating them. Germline lookup yields CDR1 SGHTA and CDR2 FQGTGA.

This chain links TRBV19 with TRBJ1-2, with D maybe TRBD1 (5 bases). The CDR3 is 14 amino acids. V lost 5 bases and J 8 bases, leaving 18 bases between the germline ends. CDR1 and CDR2 (germline): LNHDA, SQIVND (reference sequence). This CDR3 reads CASSVVGGGGGYTF. The CDR3 DNA sequence: TGTGCCAGTAGTGTCGTTGGGGGGGGTGGAGGCTACACCTTC.